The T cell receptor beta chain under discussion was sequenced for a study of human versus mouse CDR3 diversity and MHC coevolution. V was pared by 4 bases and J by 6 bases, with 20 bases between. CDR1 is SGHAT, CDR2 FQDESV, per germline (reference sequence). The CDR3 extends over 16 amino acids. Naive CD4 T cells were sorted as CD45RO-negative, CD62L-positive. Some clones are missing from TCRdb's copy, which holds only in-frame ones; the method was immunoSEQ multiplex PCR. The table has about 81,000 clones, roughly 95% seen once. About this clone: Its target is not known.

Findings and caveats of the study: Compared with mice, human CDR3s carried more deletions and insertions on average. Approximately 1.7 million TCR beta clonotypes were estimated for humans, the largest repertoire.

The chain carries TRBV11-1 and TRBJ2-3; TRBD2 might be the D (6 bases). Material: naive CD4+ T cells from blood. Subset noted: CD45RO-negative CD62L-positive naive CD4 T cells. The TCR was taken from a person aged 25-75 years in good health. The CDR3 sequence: CASSYGTELDSDTQYF. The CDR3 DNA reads TGTGCCAGCAGCTATGGGACTGAACTAGACTCCGATACGCAGTATTTT.